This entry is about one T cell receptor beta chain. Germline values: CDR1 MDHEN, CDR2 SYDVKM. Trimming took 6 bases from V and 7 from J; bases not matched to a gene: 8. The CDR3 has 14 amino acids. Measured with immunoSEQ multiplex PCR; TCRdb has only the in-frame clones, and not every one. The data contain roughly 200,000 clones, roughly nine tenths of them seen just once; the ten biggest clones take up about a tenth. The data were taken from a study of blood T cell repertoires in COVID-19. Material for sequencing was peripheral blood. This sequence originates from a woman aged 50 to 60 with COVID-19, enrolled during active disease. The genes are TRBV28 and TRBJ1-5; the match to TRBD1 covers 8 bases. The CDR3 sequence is CASSRTGLKQPQHF. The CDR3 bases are TGTGCCAGCAGCCGGACAGGGCTTAAGCAGCCCCAGCATTTT. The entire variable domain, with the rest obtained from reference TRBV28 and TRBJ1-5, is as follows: DVKVTQSSRYLVKRTGEKVFLECVQDMDHENMFWYRQDPGLGLRLIYFSYDVKMKEKGDIPEGYSVSREKKERFSLILESASTNQTSMYLCASSRTGLKQPQHFGDGTRLSIL.